This T cell receptor beta chain was captured by sequencing in a study of regulatory T cells in long-lasting Graves disease. CDR3 regions were amplified by Arm-PCR using iRepertoire HTBI primers to build TCR beta libraries. TCRdb analysed the multiplex PCR reads with MiXCR anew, one entry per CDR3 protein. The data contain about 460,000 distinct CDR3 sequences, around 15% of them singletons. Time point in this sample: newly diagnosed GD, antithyroid drugs for less than 3 months. Researchers made the TCR library from RNA that was extracted from PBMCs. This sample was shared with a second study, whose subject was T cells in Graves' hyperthyroidism and ophthalmopathy. That study reports: With the HTBI primer set, the TCR CDR3 went through a first round of RT-PCR. Most expanded thyroid clonotypes above 0.001 recurred in blood. Ophthalmopathy cases were set apart from stable hyperthyroidism by a 13 V-J model.

The material was peripheral blood mononuclear cells (PBMCs), obtained at new diagnosis, from a patient treated with antithyroid drugs. This receptor was identified in a woman aged 45-59 years with Graves disease.

CDR3 bases: TGTGCCAGCAGTTTCTATCCGGGACAGGCTAAGTTCGCCGGGGAGCTGTTTTTT. It translates to CASSFYPGQAKFAGELFF. The chain carries TRBV12-3 or TRBV12-4 and TRBJ2-2, with 8 bases matching TRBD1. CDR3 length: 18 residues. Losses at the gene ends were 3 bases for V and 6 bases for J; bases not matched to a gene: 15.